This T cell receptor (beta chain) was identified in a study of blood T cells in healthy people across ages. Study results and caveats: Estimates of diversity drawn from one million T cells were considered underestimates.

This clonotype was observed a handful of times. Its cognate antigen is unknown. It was with a sample-barcoded 5' primer and a J-beta primer mix that a second PCR of roughly 7 to 12 cycles was run. In TCRdb, the 5' RACE reads were re-called with MiXCR into one record per CDR3 protein. The sample yields fewer than 2 million distinct CDR3 sequences, around 42% seen once. Looked up from germline, CDR1 is MNHEY and CDR2 is SVGAGI. The CDR3 contains 13 residues. V lost 2 bases and J lost 10, with 14 bases in between. The chain is built from TRBV6-5 and TRBJ1-1, with D possibly TRBD1 on 5 matching bases. Material for sequencing was blood. The sequence came from a human donor in good health. The CDR3 DNA reads as TGTGCCAGCAGTTACGGAAAGGGGCAGCCAGCTTTCTTT. This translates into CASSYGKGQPAFF.